These 4 T cell receptor beta chains were all obtained from the same sample, sequenced in a study of T cells in Graves' hyperthyroidism and ophthalmopathy. RNA transcripts served as the template for amplifying TCR beta CDR3 regions. TCR CDR3 underwent first-round RT-PCR with the HTBI primer set. One entry per CDR3 protein, called by TCRdb with MiXCR from the multiplex PCR reads. The top ten hold approximately 50% of the sample, which has over 200,000 distinct CDR3 sequences, roughly a sixth seen once. The specimen sequenced was blood. Receptors originate from a man aged 50 or older with Graves' hyperthyroidism.

This clonotype was found many times. The chain couples TRBV7-2 to TRBJ2-7, with a weak D call TRBD1 (6 bases). The CDR3 is made up of 14 amino acids. From germline, CDR1 is SGHTA and CDR2 FQGNSA. V lost 1 base and J lost 2, with 9 bases in between. DNA for the CDR3: TGTGCCAGCAGCTTAGTAGGGGGAGCCTACGAGCAGTACTTC. It is translated as CASSLVGGAYEQYF.

The gene calls are TRBV28 and TRBJ2-7, with a weak D call TRBD1 (6 bases). Trimming removed 5 bases at V and 6 bases at J, with 14 bases between. CDR1 is MDHEN and CDR2 is SYDVKM in the germline V gene. This CDR3 spans 13 amino acids. As DNA, the CDR3 is TGTGCCAGCAGTCCCCGACAGGCTTTCGAGCAGTACTTC. Protein product: CASSPRQAFEQYF.

This clonotype was observed at least ten times. V and J are TRBV12-3 or TRBV12-4 and TRBJ1-2, with D hard to call. V was trimmed by 1 base and J by 0 bases, leaving 15 bases between them. This CDR3 spans 17 amino acids. The chain's CDR3 is CASSLGSWAGANYGYTF. CDR3 in DNA: TGTGCCAGCAGTTTAGGTTCCTGGGCAGGAGCTAACTATGGCTACACCTTC.

There are a few counts of this clonotype. The chain links TRBV12-3 or TRBV12-4 to TRBJ2-7; 7 positions match TRBD2. With 8 bases clipped from V and 0 bases from J, the junction kept 1 base outside the gene matches. The CDR3 sequence is 12 residues long. The chain's CDR3 is CASGGDSYEQYF. The CDR3 nucleotides read TGTGCCAGCGGGGGGGACTCCTACGAGCAGTACTTC.